Listed below are T cell receptor beta chains from one sample, sequenced in a study of identical twins. TCRdb recomputed calls from the 5' RACE reads with MiXCR, one row per CDR3 protein. The sample consists of 1.5 million to 2 million distinct CDR3 sequences, 25% to 35% of them appearing once. Sequencing was carried out using cord blood. All receptors come from a newborn girl in good health. The CDR3 runs from the conserved cysteine through the conserved F or W. A D gene is named only where the DNA matches it firmly. A row's size may be missing; if present it is once, few, many or a size class.

j_gene: TRBJ2-2
abundance: .
v_gene: TRBV19
d_gene: TRBD1
CDR3aa: CASSIARQGLNTGELFF
CDR3nt: TGTGCCAGTAGTATAGCCCGACAGGGCCTTAACACCGGGGAGCTGTTTTTT

j_gene: TRBJ2-1
abundance: .
v_gene: TRBV5-1
d_gene: .
CDR3aa: CASSSPKTGTPSYNEQFF
CDR3nt: TGCGCCAGCAGCTCCCCAAAAACCGGGACTCCTTCATACAATGAGCAGTTCTTC

j_gene: TRBJ2-7
abundance: .
v_gene: TRBV12-5
d_gene: .
CDR3aa: CASGCRDTSYEQYF
CDR3nt: TGTGCTAGTGGTTGCCGGGACACCTCCTACGAGCAGTACTTC

j_gene: TRBJ1-6
abundance: few
v_gene: TRBV28
d_gene: .
CDR3aa: CASSTQDNSPLHF
CDR3nt: TGTGCCAGCAGTACACAGGACAATTCACCCCTCCACTTT

j_gene: TRBJ2-5
abundance: .
v_gene: TRBV12-5
d_gene: .
CDR3aa: CASSHAGYPLLQSEYRQYF
CDR3nt: TGTGCTAGTTCCCATGCCGGATATCCTCTTTTACAATCCGAATATCGGCAGTACTTC

j_gene: TRBJ1-2
abundance: .
v_gene: TRBV12-3/TRBV12-4
d_gene: .
CDR3aa: CASSLHRANYGYTF
CDR3nt: TGTGCCAGCAGTTTACACAGGGCTAACTATGGCTACACCTTC

j_gene: TRBJ2-7
abundance: few
v_gene: TRBV2
d_gene: .
CDR3aa: CASETSLSYEQYF
CDR3nt: TGTGCCAGCGAGACTAGTTTGTCCTACGAGCAGTACTTC

j_gene: TRBJ2-7
abundance: .
v_gene: TRBV20-1
d_gene: .
CDR3aa: CSALWSDSKQYF
CDR3nt: TGCAGTGCCCTCTGGTCCGATTCTAAGCAGTACTTC

j_gene: TRBJ2-7
abundance: .
v_gene: TRBV25-1
d_gene: .
CDR3aa: CASSEFGPGDEQYF
CDR3nt: TGTGCCAGCAGTGAATTTGGACCTGGGGACGAGCAGTACTTC

j_gene: TRBJ2-1
abundance: few
v_gene: TRBV19
d_gene: TRBD2
CDR3aa: CASRRLAGDPEQFF
CDR3nt: TGTGCCAGTCGAAGACTAGCGGGAGATCCTGAGCAGTTCTTC

j_gene: TRBJ2-5
abundance: .
v_gene: TRBV20-1
d_gene: .
CDR3aa: CSARDQGGVQETQYF
CDR3nt: TGCAGTGCTAGAGATCAAGGGGGAGTGCAGGAGACCCAGTACTTC

j_gene: TRBJ2-3
abundance: few
v_gene: TRBV24-1
d_gene: .
CDR3aa: CATSDLDNTDTQYF
CDR3nt: TGTGCCACCAGTGATTTGGACAACACAGATACGCAGTATTTT

j_gene: TRBJ1-1
abundance: .
v_gene: TRBV28
d_gene: .
CDR3aa: CASVRRGYTEAFF
CDR3nt: TGTGCCAGCGTAAGGCGGGGATACACTGAAGCTTTCTTT

j_gene: TRBJ2-4
abundance: .
v_gene: TRBV14
d_gene: TRBD1
CDR3aa: CASSRDRPQNIQYF
CDR3nt: TGTGCCAGCAGCCGGGACAGACCTCAAAACATTCAGTACTTC

j_gene: TRBJ2-4
abundance: .
v_gene: TRBV12-3/TRBV12-4
d_gene: .
CDR3aa: CASSSGPIQYF
CDR3nt: TGTGCCAGCAGTTCTGGCCCCATTCAGTACTTC

j_gene: TRBJ2-7
abundance: .
v_gene: TRBV27
d_gene: TRBD2
CDR3aa: CASSLSVAGGPYEQYF
CDR3nt: TGTGCCAGCAGTTTATCGGTAGCGGGAGGGCCGTACGAGCAGTACTTC

j_gene: TRBJ2-2
abundance: once
v_gene: TRBV14
d_gene: .
CDR3aa: CASSQGDIFTGELFF
CDR3nt: TGTGCCAGCAGCCAAGGGGACATTTTCACCGGGGAGCTGTTTTTT

j_gene: TRBJ2-1
abundance: once
v_gene: TRBV20-1
d_gene: TRBD2
CDR3aa: CSAILAGGSNEQFF
CDR3nt: TGCAGTGCTATCCTAGCGGGAGGGAGCAATGAGCAGTTCTTC

j_gene: TRBJ2-7
abundance: few
v_gene: TRBV9
d_gene: TRBD1
CDR3aa: CASSPTGNFAYEQYF
CDR3nt: TGTGCCAGCAGCCCGACAGGGAACTTCGCCTACGAGCAGTACTTC

j_gene: TRBJ2-3
abundance: few
v_gene: TRBV24-1
d_gene: TRBD2
CDR3aa: CATSPGTSGRTDTQYF
CDR3nt: TGTGCCACCAGCCCCGGGACTAGCGGGAGAACAGATACGCAGTATTTT

j_gene: TRBJ2-1
abundance: once
v_gene: TRBV19
d_gene: TRBD2
CDR3aa: CASSKTPRTRKEFF
CDR3nt: TGTGCCAGTAGTAAAACGCCCCGGACTAGAAAGGAGTTCTTC

j_gene: TRBJ1-2
abundance: .
v_gene: TRBV12-3/TRBV12-4
d_gene: .
CDR3aa: CASSFALGQRNYGYTF
CDR3nt: TGTGCCAGCAGTTTTGCGTTAGGCCAAAGGAACTATGGCTACACCTTC

j_gene: TRBJ2-3
abundance: few
v_gene: TRBV5-1
d_gene: TRBD2
CDR3aa: CASSLYLAGARDTQYF
CDR3nt: TGCGCCAGCAGCTTGTATTTAGCGGGAGCACGAGATACGCAGTATTTT

j_gene: TRBJ1-5
abundance: .
v_gene: TRBV20-1
d_gene: .
CDR3aa: CSARGLDLLSNQPQHF
CDR3nt: TGCAGTGCTAGAGGTCTGGATCTTCTCAGCAATCAGCCCCAGCATTTT

j_gene: TRBJ1-2
abundance: .
v_gene: TRBV3-1
d_gene: TRBD1
CDR3aa: CASSQSRDRGGYTF
CDR3nt: TGTGCCAGCAGCCAATCCCGGGACAGAGGTGGCTACACCTTC

j_gene: TRBJ2-1
abundance: .
v_gene: TRBV28
d_gene: TRBD2
CDR3aa: CASTVRLIAGVNNEQFF
CDR3nt: TGTGCCAGCACCGTTAGGTTGATAGCGGGAGTGAACAATGAGCAGTTCTTC

j_gene: TRBJ2-1
abundance: few
v_gene: TRBV20-1
d_gene: TRBD2
CDR3aa: CSARDGGGTVPYNEQFF
CDR3nt: TGCAGTGCTAGAGATGGCGGGGGGACGGTGCCCTACAATGAGCAGTTCTTC

j_gene: TRBJ1-6
abundance: .
v_gene: TRBV25-1
d_gene: .
CDR3aa: CASSETGHYNSPLHF
CDR3nt: TGTGCCAGCAGTGAAACGGGACATTATAATTCACCCCTCCACTTT

j_gene: TRBJ2-7
abundance: .
v_gene: TRBV20-1
d_gene: .
CDR3aa: CSASRGELYNEQYF
CDR3nt: TGCAGTGCTAGTCGCGGGGAACTATACAATGAGCAGTACTTC

j_gene: TRBJ1-5
abundance: few
v_gene: TRBV14
d_gene: .
CDR3aa: CASSRVGLSSSNQPQHF
CDR3nt: TGTGCCAGCAGCCGAGTAGGCCTTTCTTCGAGCAATCAGCCCCAGCATTTT

j_gene: TRBJ1-1
abundance: .
v_gene: TRBV27
d_gene: .
CDR3aa: CASSESGTKAFF
CDR3nt: TGTGCCAGCAGCGAATCAGGAACTAAAGCTTTCTTT

j_gene: TRBJ2-5
abundance: few
v_gene: TRBV28
d_gene: .
CDR3aa: CASSPPTVVEETQYF
CDR3nt: TGTGCCAGCAGTCCCCCAACAGTGGTCGAAGAGACCCAGTACTTC

j_gene: TRBJ2-1
abundance: many
v_gene: TRBV11-1
d_gene: TRBD2
CDR3aa: CASSLTSGRDNEQFF
CDR3nt: TGTGCCAGCAGCTTGACTAGCGGGAGGGACAATGAGCAGTTCTTC

j_gene: TRBJ1-2
abundance: few
v_gene: TRBV18
d_gene: .
CDR3aa: CASSPEYNYGYTF
CDR3nt: TGTGCCAGCTCACCTGAGTATAACTATGGCTACACCTTC

j_gene: TRBJ1-4
abundance: .
v_gene: TRBV4-2
d_gene: TRBD1
CDR3aa: CASSPDRGRDEKLFF
CDR3nt: TGTGCCAGCAGCCCTGACAGGGGGCGCGATGAAAAACTGTTTTTT

j_gene: TRBJ1-4
abundance: .
v_gene: TRBV7-9
d_gene: .
CDR3aa: CASSLDVSASKLFF
CDR3nt: TGTGCCAGCAGCTTAGATGTGTCGGCCTCTAAACTGTTTTTT

j_gene: TRBJ1-1
abundance: .
v_gene: TRBV13
d_gene: .
CDR3aa: CASNLVGPNTEAFF
CDR3nt: TGTGCCAGCAACTTAGTAGGGCCGAACACTGAAGCTTTCTTT

j_gene: TRBJ2-5
abundance: .
v_gene: TRBV20-1
d_gene: TRBD2
CDR3aa: CRGTSGGQETQYF
CDR3nt: TGCAGGGGGACTAGCGGGGGCCAAGAGACCCAGTACTTC

j_gene: TRBJ2-7
abundance: .
v_gene: TRBV29-1
d_gene: TRBD2
CDR3aa: CSVGSGASYEQYF
CDR3nt: TGCAGCGTCGGGAGCGGGGCATCCTACGAGCAGTACTTC

j_gene: TRBJ2-1
abundance: .
v_gene: TRBV10-3
d_gene: TRBD2
CDR3aa: CAISESSGGGFF
CDR3nt: TGTGCCATCAGTGAGTCGTCCGGGGGGGGGTTCTTC

j_gene: TRBJ2-4
abundance: few
v_gene: TRBV20-1
d_gene: TRBD1
CDR3aa: CSARGQGAGKNIQYF
CDR3nt: TGCAGTGCTAGGGGTCAGGGGGCTGGCAAAAACATTCAGTACTTC

j_gene: TRBJ1-6
abundance: .
v_gene: TRBV7-9
d_gene: .
CDR3aa: CASSSQGSYNSPLHF
CDR3nt: TGTGCCAGCAGCTCACAGGGATCTTATAATTCACCCCTCCACTTT

j_gene: TRBJ2-7
abundance: .
v_gene: TRBV27
d_gene: .
CDR3aa: CASSWKGRIYEQYF
CDR3nt: TGTGCCAGCAGTTGGAAGGGACGAATCTACGAGCAGTACTTC

j_gene: TRBJ2-5
abundance: few
v_gene: TRBV20-1
d_gene: .
CDR3aa: CSASSLQGQETQYF
CDR3nt: TGCAGTGCTAGTTCCCTCCAAGGCCAAGAGACCCAGTACTTC

j_gene: TRBJ2-2
abundance: .
v_gene: TRBV6-2/TRBV6-3
d_gene: .
CDR3aa: CASSYTGANTGELFF
CDR3nt: TGTGCCAGCAGTTACACGGGGGCGAACACCGGGGAGCTGTTTTTT

j_gene: TRBJ1-5
abundance: .
v_gene: TRBV15
d_gene: .
CDR3aa: CATSSPQGFSSNQPQHF
CDR3nt: TGTGCCACCAGCAGTCCCCAGGGCTTCAGTAGCAATCAGCCCCAGCATTTT

j_gene: TRBJ2-5
abundance: .
v_gene: TRBV20-1
d_gene: TRBD2
CDR3aa: CSASGLAGFKETQYF
CDR3nt: TGCAGTGCTTCTGGACTAGCGGGGTTCAAAGAGACCCAGTACTTC

j_gene: TRBJ2-3
abundance: few
v_gene: TRBV6-1
d_gene: TRBD2
CDR3aa: CASSRLAGGSSDTQYF
CDR3nt: TGTGCCAGCAGTAGACTAGCGGGGGGGAGTTCAGATACGCAGTATTTT

j_gene: TRBJ1-5
abundance: .
v_gene: TRBV20-1
d_gene: .
CDR3aa: CSARDPLGGNQPQHF
CDR3nt: TGCAGTGCTAGAGACCCACTAGGGGGCAATCAGCCCCAGCATTTT

j_gene: TRBJ1-5
abundance: .
v_gene: TRBV12-3/TRBV12-4
d_gene: TRBD1
CDR3aa: CASSPGQKYQPQHF
CDR3nt: TGTGCCAGCAGTCCGGGACAGAAATATCAGCCCCAGCATTTT

j_gene: TRBJ2-1
abundance: .
v_gene: TRBV20-1
d_gene: .
CDR3aa: CSARGQQGASYNEQFF
CDR3nt: TGCAGTGCTAGAGGTCAACAGGGTGCCTCCTACAATGAGCAGTTCTTC

j_gene: TRBJ2-1
abundance: .
v_gene: TRBV27
d_gene: .
CDR3aa: CASSSPLRDYNEQFF
CDR3nt: TGTGCCAGCAGTTCCCCCCTCAGGGATTACAATGAGCAGTTCTTC

j_gene: TRBJ2-3
abundance: once
v_gene: TRBV28
d_gene: TRBD2
CDR3aa: CASSGSAGGRPDTQYF
CDR3nt: TGTGCCAGCAGTGGATCGGCGGGAGGGCGGCCAGATACGCAGTATTTT

j_gene: TRBJ1-6
abundance: .
v_gene: TRBV6-5
d_gene: TRBD1
CDR3aa: CASSYDKTVDRVGHSPLHF
CDR3nt: TGTGCCAGCAGTTACGACAAAACCGTAGACAGGGTGGGGCATTCACCCCTCCACTTT

j_gene: TRBJ2-3
abundance: few
v_gene: TRBV12-5
d_gene: .
CDR3aa: CASVFDTGTQYF
CDR3nt: TGTGCTAGTGTCTTTGACACGGGTACGCAGTATTTT

j_gene: TRBJ1-2
abundance: .
v_gene: TRBV2
d_gene: .
CDR3aa: CASSDQAARYTF
CDR3nt: TGTGCCAGCAGTGACCAGGCCGCTCGCTACACCTTC

j_gene: TRBJ2-5
abundance: few
v_gene: TRBV4-1
d_gene: TRBD2
CDR3aa: CASSQIERDFQETQYF
CDR3nt: TGCGCCAGCAGCCAAATAGAGCGGGACTTCCAAGAGACCCAGTACTTC